This T cell receptor (beta chain) was sequenced for a study of blood T cell repertoires in COVID-19 (dated by TCRdb to between 2020 and 2021). About the investigation overall: The collaborator samples originated in the United States, Italy and Spain and spanned the acute and convalescent phases of COVID-19. The prospective study material was composed of cDNA or gDNA derived from T cells, B-cell-depleted T cells, or PBMCs. Deeply sampled blood TCRbeta repertoires from subjects exposed to, actively infected with, or recovered from COVID-19 were included in the dataset. A freely available public database, intended as a resource for researchers studying the immune response to SARS-CoV-2, is where the repertoires were released. The samples were drawn from the first 160 participants of the ongoing ImmuneRACE study and from roughly 1,300 subjects provided by 6 global collaborators. The sample metadata nearly always contained a de-identified subject ID, COVID-19 status, age in years and sex. Where available, HLA class I and class II types were obtained from metadata supplied by the sample provider rather than from assay-based typing. General findings and caveats noted by the study authors: How much clinical and demographic metadata was included differed by source and by participant, and the metadata was provided uncurated.

Cut back by 3 bases and 2 bases, the V and J ends lie 10 bases apart. The CDR3 numbers 13 residues from cysteine through phenylalanine. Kept here is only the CDR3 DNA, which spans 39 bases and is read in frame from base 1. CDR1 and CDR2 are read off the germline V gene (reference sequence) as GTSNPN and SVGIG. Whole blood was collected in K2EDTA tubes by collaborating institutions according to the institutions' own protocols. For TCRbeta analysis, collaborators shipped samples as frozen whole blood, isolated PBMCs, or DNA extracted from either of those sample types. TCRbeta CDR3 regions were amplified from genomic DNA by means of the immunoSEQ Assay, a bias-controlled multiplex PCR. From the authors' description of their analysis: The number of nucleated cells in each sample was estimated by amplification of reference gene primers within the assay. Sequence reads were collapsed and filtered to measure the absolute abundance of every unique TCRbeta CDR3 rearrangement. For each sample, productive Simpson clonality was calculated as the square root of Simpson's diversity index over productive rearrangements. The source is immuneACCESS, and TCRdb retained only in-frame sequences with V and J called. Part of the clones is not carried over; for the studies checked, unresolved V genes explain less than half of this, and the remainder is unexplained. V and J calls and clone size follow that table, whereas D and trimming were derived from the DNA. This sample is represented by 98,000 or so clones; approximately 88% of them were singletons. Roughly 2.3% of the sample rests with the top ten.

Notes on this clone: Its binding antigen is unknown. No clone much larger than this one lies a single base away; base qualities are absent.

The receptor's source is a human donor in a cohort sampled during active COVID-19. The sequence is built from TRBV30 and TRBJ1-1; the D gene identity is not certain. Material for sequencing was peripheral blood. The CDR3 region has the sequence CAWSRRGNTEAFF. The DNA sequence is TGTGCCTGGAGCCGACGGGGAAACACTGAAGCTTTCTTT.